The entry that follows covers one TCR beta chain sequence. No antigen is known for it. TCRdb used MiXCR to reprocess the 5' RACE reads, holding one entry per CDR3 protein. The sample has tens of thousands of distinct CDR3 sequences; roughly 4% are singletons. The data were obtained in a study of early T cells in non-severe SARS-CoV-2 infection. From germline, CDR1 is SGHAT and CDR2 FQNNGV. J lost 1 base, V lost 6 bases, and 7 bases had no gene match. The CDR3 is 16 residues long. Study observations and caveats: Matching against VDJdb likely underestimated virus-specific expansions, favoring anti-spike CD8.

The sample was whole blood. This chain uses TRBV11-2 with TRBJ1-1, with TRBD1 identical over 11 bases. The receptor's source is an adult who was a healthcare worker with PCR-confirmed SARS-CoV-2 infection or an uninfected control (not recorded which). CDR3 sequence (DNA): TGTGCCAGCAGGCCTACCGGGACAGGGGGGAACACTGAAGCTTTCTTT. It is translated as CASRPTGTGGNTEAFF.